What follows are 30 T cell receptor beta chains derived from one specimen sequenced in a study of blood T cells in healthy people across ages. Then a second PCR, running about 6 to 12 cycles, was carried out with a sample-barcoded 5' primer and a J-beta primer mix. TCRdb itself ran the 5' RACE reads through MiXCR, one entry per CDR3 protein. The sample includes 1,300,000 or so distinct CDR3 sequences, around 59% seen only once; the top ten take 6.5% to 8%. Sequences were obtained from blood. The receptors originated from a man aged 18 to 30 in good health.

This chain uses TRBV7-9 with TRBJ2-4; 9 nucleotides align to TRBD2. V lost 2 bases and J lost 7; bases outside the gene matches: 12. The germline V gene encodes CDR1 SEHNR and CDR2 FQNEAQ (reference sequence). The CDR3 totals 17 residues. CDR3 protein: CASSLIGLARDRNIQYF. CDR3 sequence (DNA): TGTGCCAGCAGCTTAATTGGACTAGCGAGGGATCGGAACATTCAGTACTTC.

The chain carries TRBV20-1 and TRBJ2-1; D is perhaps TRBD1 or TRBD2 (5 bases each). Trimming removed 6 bases from V and 4 bases from J, with 13 bases in between. Germline V gene sequence: CDR1 DFQATT, CDR2 SNEGSKA (reference sequence). CDR3 length: 13 residues. The CDR3 loop reads CSATPGAYNEQFF. CDR3 bases: TGCAGTGCGACACCCGGGGCTTACAATGAGCAGTTCTTC.

This clonotype was seen only a few times. The chain joins TRBV20-1 to TRBJ2-5; TRBD1 might be the D (6 bases). This CDR3 contains 13 residues. Germline lookup yields CDR1 DFQATT and CDR2 SNEGSKA (reference sequence). Trimming removed 4 bases at V and 5 bases at J, with 14 bases between. The CDR3 reads CSAIRGVKETQYF. The CDR3 DNA is TGCAGTGCTATCAGGGGTGTCAAGGAGACCCAGTACTTC.

This clonotype was counted ten times or more. The chain is built from TRBV20-1 and TRBJ2-1, with 7 bases aligning to TRBD2. Matching the DNA end better, TRBJ2-7 makes the J call doubtful. This CDR3 region has 13 residues. CDR1 and CDR2 from the germline V gene are DFQATT and SNEGSKA (reference sequence). CDR3 in DNA: TGCAGTGCTAGCGGGAGGTCCTACAATGAGCAGTACTTC. Translated, it gives CSASGRSYNEQYF.

The rearrangement joins TRBV18 to TRBJ2-7; a weak D match, TRBD1 (6 bases). The J call may be in error: the DNA end matches TRBJ2-5 better. The length of the CDR3 is 15 residues. CDR1 KGHSH and CDR2 LQKENI come from the germline V gene. The CDR3 DNA is TGTGCCAGCTCACCTACGGACAGTTTTCGGGAGACCCAGTACTTC. Residues: CASSPTDSFRETQYF.

The chain links TRBV5-1 to TRBJ2-5; 8 bases fit TRBD2. Trimming removed 0 bases from V and 3 bases from J; junction bases left unmatched: 4. The CDR3 length is 15 residues. Germline CDR1 is SGHRS and CDR2 is YFSETQ. The DNA for the CDR3 is TGCGCCAGCAGCTTGGCCTCGCGGGGGGAAGAGACCCAGTACTTC. Its protein product is CASSLASRGEETQYF.

The chain recombines TRBV11-2 with TRBJ2-4, with D possibly TRBD1 on 5 matching bases. Trimming cost V 1 base and J 3 bases, with 16 bases left between them. The CDR3 length is 17 residues. CDR1 and CDR2 from the germline V gene are SGHAT and FQNNGV. CDR3 bases: TGTGCCAGCAGCTTAGGGTTTAGGGGCTTAGACAAAAACATTCAGTACTTC. It codes for CASSLGFRGLDKNIQYF.

V gene TRBV9 combines with J gene TRBJ2-7, with TRBD1 matching 7 bases. J lost 2 bases, V lost 2 bases, and 7 bases had no gene match. Germline CDR1 is SGDLS and CDR2 is YYNGEE. This CDR3 is 15 amino acids long. CDR3 amino acids: CASSVAVTGPYEQYF. DNA of the CDR3: TGTGCCAGCAGCGTGGCCGTGACAGGGCCCTACGAGCAGTACTTC.

This clonotype was counted a single time. V and J are TRBV27 and TRBJ1-2; D perhaps matches TRBD1 (5 bases). This CDR3 has 13 residues. Trimming shortened V by 4 bases and J by 0 bases, and 6 bases separated the two germline ends. Germline loops: CDR1 MNHEY, CDR2 SMNVEV (reference sequence). The DNA of the CDR3 is TGTGCCAGCAGTTGGGACCCTAACTATGGCTACACCTTC. Amino acid sequence: CASSWDPNYGYTF.

The chain recombines TRBV20-1 with TRBJ1-1, with TRBD1 matching 12 bases. The CDR3 loop spans 16 amino acids. CDR1 is DFQATT and CDR2 is SNEGSKA in the germline V gene (reference sequence). The V segment lost 6 bases and the J segment 1 base; nucleotides outside the gene matches: 9. CDR3 amino acids: CSAEWDRGHRNTEAFF. The CDR3 nucleotides read TGCAGTGCCGAATGGGACAGGGGGCATAGGAACACTGAAGCTTTCTTT.

V gene TRBV9 combines with J gene TRBJ1-2, with D possibly TRBD1 on 6 matching bases. The length of the CDR3 is 15 residues. Trimming pared 3 bases from V and 4 bases from J, leaving 16 bases between. Germline CDR1 reads SGDLS; CDR2 reads YYNGEE. The CDR3 sequence is CASSAGVNTFYGYTF. CDR3 in DNA: TGTGCCAGCAGCGCAGGGGTCAATACCTTCTATGGCTACACCTTC.

The V gene is TRBV7-2, the J gene TRBJ2-7; D call uncertain. The CDR3 is 13 residues long. The germline gives CDR1 SGHTA, CDR2 FQGNSA. V was trimmed by 1 base and J by 6 bases, leaving 10 bases between them. Written as DNA, the CDR3 is TGTGCCAGCAGCTTAGGAGCCGCAGTCGAGCAGTACTTC. Protein: CASSLGAAVEQYF. Together with reference TRBV7-2 and TRBJ2-7, the CDR3 gives the full variable domain: GAGVSQSPSNKVTEKGKDVELRCDPISGHTALYWYRQSLGQGLEFLIYFQGNSAPDKSGLPSDRFSAERTGGSVSTLTIQRTQQEDSAVYLCASSLGAAVEQYFGPGTRLTVT.

The chain is built from TRBV13 and TRBJ2-5, with a tentative D call TRBD1 (6 bases). Per the germline V gene, CDR1 is PRHDT and CDR2 is FYEKMQ (reference sequence). There are 16 residues in the CDR3. Between the trimmed V and J ends, which lost 4 bases and 2 bases, there was a span of 17 bases. The CDR3 is CASSSGDWTDQETQYF. The DNA for the CDR3 is TGTGCCAGCAGCTCAGGAGACTGGACAGATCAAGAGACCCAGTACTTC.

The J gene is TRBJ2-3, the V gene TRBV6-6, with 10 bases matching TRBD2. The CDR3 loop spans 15 amino acids. Germline trimming cut 8 bases from V and 6 bases from J; bases unmatched to any gene: 11. Looked up from germline, CDR1 is MNHNY and CDR2 is SVGAGI (reference sequence). CDR3 loop: CASGKLAGMGDTQYF. CDR3 in DNA: TGTGCCAGCGGAAAACTAGCGGGGATGGGCGATACGCAGTATTTT.

V gene TRBV6-6 combines with J gene TRBJ1-6; 7 bases align to TRBD1. Germline CDR1 MNHNY, CDR2 SVGAGI (reference sequence). Trimming cost V 4 bases and J 14 bases; bases outside gene matches: 14. This CDR3 is built from 15 residues. CDR3 residues: CASSLLNGQVNTLHF. The CDR3 DNA follows: TGTGCCAGCAGTTTACTAAACGGACAGGTTAACACCCTCCACTTT.

The chain carries TRBV7-2 and TRBJ1-2; D is unclear. Trimming took off 4 bases at V and 1 base at J, with 10 bases between the two ends. Germline V gives CDR1 SGHTA, CDR2 FQGNSA. The CDR3 totals 14 residues. CDR3 DNA sequence: TGTGCCAGCAGCTCAACACGAATTAACTATGGCTACACCTTC. It encodes CASSSTRINYGYTF.

V and J are TRBV6-2 or TRBV6-3 and TRBJ2-7; 7 bases line up with TRBD1. The length of the CDR3 is 17 residues. Germline CDR1 MNHEY, CDR2 SVGEGT. V dropped 2 bases and J dropped 0; count of bases not matched to a gene: 10. CDR3 DNA sequence: TGTGCCAGCAGTTACCGCAAAGACAGGGCTAGCTCCTACGAGCAGTACTTC. Translation: CASSYRKDRASSYEQYF.

This chain joins TRBV13 and TRBJ2-4; D is ambiguous. The J call may be incorrect, as the DNA end agrees better with TRBJ2-7. The CDR3 spans 15 residues. Germline V gene sequence: CDR1 PRHDT, CDR2 FYEKMQ (reference sequence). The CDR3 reads CASSSRQAPAYEQYF. DNA of the CDR3: TGTGCCAGCAGCTCCCGGCAGGCCCCCGCCTACGAGCAGTACTTC.

The V and J genes are TRBV4-1 and TRBJ2-7, with D perhaps TRBD1 (6 bases). The CDR3 covers 15 residues. Per germline, CDR1 MGHRA and CDR2 YSYEKL. The V end lost 1 base, the J end lost 2 bases, and 12 bases lay between the germline ends. The CDR3 spells CASSQGEGDTYEQYF. In DNA form, the CDR3 reads TGCGCCAGCAGCCAAGGCGAGGGGGACACCTACGAGCAGTACTTC.

This clonotype was detected only a few times. The chain links TRBV27 to TRBJ2-5; tentatively, D is TRBD1 (5 bases). The J call is uncertain, as TRBJ2-7 better fits the DNA end. In germline, CDR1 is MNHEY, CDR2 SMNVEV (reference sequence). The CDR3 totals 10 residues. The CDR3 DNA sequence: TGTGCCAGCGGGGCCAACGAGCAGTACTTC. Translated, it gives CASGANEQYF.

Only one count was recorded for this clonotype. The V gene is TRBV5-1, the J gene TRBJ2-2, with unresolved D. Germline loops: CDR1 SGHRS, CDR2 YFSETQ. V lost 1 base to trimming and J lost 1 base, with 5 bases between them. The CDR3 is made up of 14 amino acids. CDR3: CASSLWGNTGELFF. CDR3 nucleotides: TGCGCCAGCAGCTTGTGGGGGAACACCGGGGAGCTGTTTTTT.

The V gene is TRBV7-9, the J gene TRBJ2-5, with D maybe TRBD2 (6 bases). V lost 3 bases and J 5 bases, leaving 16 bases between the germline ends. Germline loops: CDR1 SEHNR, CDR2 FQNEAQ (reference sequence). The CDR3 runs 15 residues. DNA of the CDR3: TGTGCCAGCAGCTTGTCGGACTACACAATGGAGACCCAGTACTTC. This gives the protein CASSLSDYTMETQYF.

This clonotype was picked up one time. The CDR3 is CASSRRTGFTF. Written as DNA, the CDR3 is TGTGCCAGCAGCCGAAGGACAGGATTCACCTTC. The chain links TRBV12-3 or TRBV12-4 to TRBJ1-2; TRBD1 agrees at 7 bases. This CDR3 comprises 11 residues. The V gene end was trimmed by 6 bases and the J gene end by 13 bases; junction bases not matched to a gene: 8.

This clonotype was detected only a few times. This chain joins TRBV20-1 and TRBJ2-5; 11 bases are a match to TRBD2. There are 15 residues in the CDR3. Germline V CDR1 and CDR2: DFQATT, SNEGSKA (reference sequence). The junction had 17 bases not matched to a gene; V was cut back by 6 bases and J by 11 bases. The CDR3 spells CSAHTPSSGRSEQYF. The CDR3 nucleotides are TGCAGTGCCCACACCCCATCTAGCGGGAGGTCGGAGCAGTACTTC.

This clonotype was seen once. The chain employs TRBV25-1 and TRBJ1-2; maybe TRBD1 (6 bases). The CDR3 is 19 residues long. V gave up 2 bases and J gave up 6 bases, with 28 bases separating them. Germline V lookup: CDR1 MGHDK, CDR2 SYGVNS. In DNA form, the CDR3 reads TGTGCCAGCAGTGAACCTGGCGGGGGCAGGGGTATTCTAAAGGATGGCTACACCTTC. Amino acids: CASSEPGGGRGILKDGYTF.

This clonotype was detected a few times. This chain links TRBV7-2 with TRBJ2-1, with 7 bases that match TRBD2. CDR1 SGHTA and CDR2 FQGNSA come from the germline V gene. This CDR3 region has 14 residues. V lost 5 bases and J lost 5; bases outside the gene matches: 6. The CDR3 bases are TGTGCCAGCAGCACGACGGCGGGGGACAATGAGCAGTTCTTC. Amino acids: CASSTTAGDNEQFF. Complete variable domain (other parts from reference TRBV7-2 and TRBJ2-1): GAGVSQSPSNKVTEKGKDVELRCDPISGHTALYWYRQSLGQGLEFLIYFQGNSAPDKSGLPSDRFSAERTGGSVSTLTIQRTQQEDSAVYLCASSTTAGDNEQFFGPGTRLTVL.

This clonotype was observed once. The rearrangement links TRBV9 to TRBJ2-5, with 10 nucleotides matching TRBD1. This CDR3 spans 17 amino acids. The trim removed 3 bases at V and 4 bases at J, leaving 12 bases unmatched. Germline V CDR1 and CDR2: SGDLS, YYNGEE. As DNA, the CDR3 is TGTGCCAGCAGCGCGCCAATGGGACAGGGGCAGGGAGAGACCCAGTACTTC. Residues: CASSAPMGQGQGETQYF.

CDR3 in DNA: TGTGCCAGCAGTTCTACAACCCGGAACACTGAAGCTTTCTTT. Protein sequence: CASSSTTRNTEAFF. The rearrangement links TRBV6-2 or TRBV6-3 to TRBJ1-1; D is uncertain. CDR3 length: 14 amino acids. Trimming left V 4 bases short and J 1 base short, with 10 bases between. Germline loops: CDR1 MNHEY, CDR2 SVGEGT.

The table lists this clonotype with a few counts. The gene calls are TRBV11-2 and TRBJ2-3; D remains unclear. Germline V gene sequence: CDR1 SGHAT, CDR2 FQNNGV. V was clipped by 0 bases and J by 0 bases, with 4 bases between them. The CDR3 spans 14 residues. This CDR3 reads CASSLEVSTDTQYF. CDR3 DNA: TGTGCCAGCAGCTTAGAGGTTAGCACAGATACGCAGTATTTT. Filled out from reference TRBV11-2 and TRBJ2-3, the complete variable domain reads EAGVAQSPRYKIIEKRQSVAFWCNPISGHATLYWYQQILGQGPKLLIQFQNNGVVDDSQLPKDRFSAERLKGVDSTLKIQPAKLEDSAVYLCASSLEVSTDTQYFGPGTRLTVL.

The chain uses TRBV24-1 and TRBJ2-7; the match to TRBD1 covers 8 bases. This CDR3 has 16 residues. The germline CDR1 and CDR2 sequences are KGHDR and SFDVKD. Germline trimming cut 5 bases from V and 3 bases from J; bases unmatched to any gene: 11. CDR3 sequence: CATSGGRQGSGYEQYF. The CDR3 DNA is TGTGCCACCAGTGGGGGCAGACAGGGGAGCGGCTACGAGCAGTACTTC.